Following are 7 T cell receptor beta chains from one sample sequenced in a study of Graves' ophthalmopathy and Graves' hyperthyroidism. Amplification from RNA transcripts yielded the TCR beta CDR3 regions. HTBI primers were used in a first-round RT-PCR, which preceded a second-round multiplex PCR. TCRdb re-analysed the multiplex PCR reads in MiXCR, keeping a single row per CDR3 protein. The sample yields approximately 640,000 distinct CDR3 sequences, roughly 41% seen once. Sequences were obtained from peripheral blood. The source is an adult man with Graves' ophthalmopathy.

The chain couples TRBV10-3 to TRBJ2-1; TRBD1 aligns across 10 bases. This CDR3 is built from 14 residues. Unmatched junction bases numbered 6, after V lost 9 bases and J lost 4 bases. Germline CDR1 reads ENHRY; CDR2 reads SYGVKD. The CDR3 spells CAIAGQGIYNEQFF. As DNA, the CDR3 is TGTGCCATAGCGGGACAGGGGATTTACAATGAGCAGTTCTTC.

In its sample, this clonotype was seen many times. The chain uses TRBV4-2 and TRBJ2-2; no firm D call. Trimming pared 10 bases from V and 5 bases from J, leaving 5 bases between. CDR3 length equals 10 residues. The germline V gene encodes CDR1 LGHNA and CDR2 YNFKEQ. CDR3: CANKTGELFF. The CDR3 bases are TGTGCCAACAAGACCGGGGAGCTGTTTTTT.

This clonotype was picked up many times. This chain links TRBV19 with TRBJ1-5, with D tentatively TRBD1 (5 bases). V shed 9 bases and J shed 5 bases, with 11 bases lying between them. The CDR3 contains 12 residues. Germline V CDR1 and CDR2: LNHDA, SQIVND (reference sequence). The CDR3: CASSGGDQPQHF. In DNA form, the CDR3 reads TGTGCCAGCAGCGGAGGGGATCAGCCCCAGCATTTT.

Details on this clonotype: A read error may explain this, as a much larger clone is one base away. The chain joins TRBV20-1 to TRBJ1-2; tentatively, D is TRBD1 (6 bases). V dropped 4 bases and J dropped 4 bases, with 19 bases sitting between them. There are 15 residues in the CDR3. Per the germline V gene, CDR1 is DFQATT and CDR2 is SNEGSKA (reference sequence). Here the CDR3 reads CSATRSGTPIYGYTF. The CDR3 nucleotides are TGCAGTGCTACTAGATCCGGGACACCAATCTATGGCTACACCTTC.

This clonotype appeared a single time. The V gene is TRBV6-5, the J gene TRBJ1-1; D is unresolved. CDR1 is MNHEY, CDR2 SVGAGI, per germline. Trimming removed 2 bases at V and 7 bases at J, with 8 bases between. The CDR3 spans 12 residues. This CDR3 reads CASSYGGVEAFF. Here the CDR3 DNA reads TGTGCCAGCAGTTACGGCGGGGTTGAAGCTTTCTTT.

The rearrangement links TRBV7-9 to TRBJ2-7; D gene ambiguous. Trimming took off 5 bases at V and 2 bases at J, with 13 bases between the two ends. The CDR3 runs 14 residues. Germline V gene data show CDR1 as SEHNR and CDR2 as FQNEAQ (reference sequence). CDR3 DNA sequence: TGTGCCAGCAGCGACCGTTACCACACCTACGAGCAGTACTTC. This codes for CASSDRYHTYEQYF.

The J gene is TRBJ1-1, the V gene TRBV18; weak D call: TRBD1 (5 bases). The CDR3 sequence is 15 residues long. Per germline, CDR1 KGHSH and CDR2 LQKENI. Trimming shortened V by 3 bases and J by 0 bases, and 11 bases separated the two germline ends. CDR3 sequence (DNA): TGTGCCAGCTCACCTACGGGGGATATGAACACTGAAGCTTTCTTT. Its translation is CASSPTGDMNTEAFF.